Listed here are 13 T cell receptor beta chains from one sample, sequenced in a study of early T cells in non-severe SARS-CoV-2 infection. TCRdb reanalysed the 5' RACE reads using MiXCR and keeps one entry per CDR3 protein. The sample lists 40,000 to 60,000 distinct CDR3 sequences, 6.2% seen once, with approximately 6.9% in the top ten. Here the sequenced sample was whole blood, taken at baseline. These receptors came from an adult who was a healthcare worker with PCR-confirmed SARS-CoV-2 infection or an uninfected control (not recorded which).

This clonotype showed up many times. The chain's CDR3 is CASSLEPRRALTGANVLTF. The CDR3 nucleotides read TGTGCCAGCAGCTTGGAACCGAGGAGGGCTCTAACTGGGGCCAACGTCCTGACTTTC. The genes are TRBV7-9 and TRBJ2-6, with D perhaps TRBD2 (6 bases). This CDR3 is built from 19 residues. In germline, CDR1 is SEHNR, CDR2 FQNEAQ (reference sequence). The germline V and J ends were trimmed by 3 bases and 2 bases, with 20 bases remaining between them.

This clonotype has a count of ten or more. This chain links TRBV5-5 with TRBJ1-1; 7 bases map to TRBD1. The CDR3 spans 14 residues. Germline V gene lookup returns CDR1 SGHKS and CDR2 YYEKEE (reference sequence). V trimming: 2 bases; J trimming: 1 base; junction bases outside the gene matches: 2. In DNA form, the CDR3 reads TGTGCCAGCAGCTTAGGGACAGCGAACACTGAAGCTTTCTTT. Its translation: CASSLGTANTEAFF.

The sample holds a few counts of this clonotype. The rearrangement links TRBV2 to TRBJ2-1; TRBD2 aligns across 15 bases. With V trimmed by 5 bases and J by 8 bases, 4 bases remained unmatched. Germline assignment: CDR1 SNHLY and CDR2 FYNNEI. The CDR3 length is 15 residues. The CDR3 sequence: CASSPGTSGRHEQFF. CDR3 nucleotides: TGTGCCAGCAGTCCCGGGACTAGCGGGAGGCATGAGCAGTTCTTC.

DNA for the CDR3: TGTGCCAGCAGTGAAGCCGGGAGCGCAAAGGTGGCGCAGTACTTC. Translating it yields CASSEAGSAKVAQYF. The chain uses TRBV6-1 and TRBJ2-7; D possibly corresponds to TRBD2 (6 bases). This CDR3 contains 15 residues. Per the germline V gene, CDR1 is MNHNS and CDR2 is SASEGT. V was shortened by 0 bases and J by 9 bases, with 18 bases between the two germline ends.

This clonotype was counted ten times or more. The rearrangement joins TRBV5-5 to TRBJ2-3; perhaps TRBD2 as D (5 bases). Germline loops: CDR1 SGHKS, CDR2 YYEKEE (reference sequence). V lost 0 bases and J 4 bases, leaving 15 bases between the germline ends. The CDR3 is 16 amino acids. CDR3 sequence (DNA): TGTGCCAGCAGCTTGGTGGAAGCGGCTGGGGCAGATACGCAGTATTTT. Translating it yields CASSLVEAAGADTQYF.

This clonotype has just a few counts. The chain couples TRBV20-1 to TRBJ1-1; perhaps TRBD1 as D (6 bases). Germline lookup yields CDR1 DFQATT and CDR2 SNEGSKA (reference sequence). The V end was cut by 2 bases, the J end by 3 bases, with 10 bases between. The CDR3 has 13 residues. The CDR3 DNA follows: TGCAGTGCTAGACTGGGACAATACACTGAAGCTTTCTTT. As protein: CSARLGQYTEAFF.

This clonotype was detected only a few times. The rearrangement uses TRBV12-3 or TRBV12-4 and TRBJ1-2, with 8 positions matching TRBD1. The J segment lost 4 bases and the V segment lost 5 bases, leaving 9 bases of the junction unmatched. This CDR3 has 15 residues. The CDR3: CASSPSGGRGYGYTF. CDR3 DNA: TGTGCCAGCAGTCCCTCAGGGGGCCGGGGCTATGGCTACACCTTC.

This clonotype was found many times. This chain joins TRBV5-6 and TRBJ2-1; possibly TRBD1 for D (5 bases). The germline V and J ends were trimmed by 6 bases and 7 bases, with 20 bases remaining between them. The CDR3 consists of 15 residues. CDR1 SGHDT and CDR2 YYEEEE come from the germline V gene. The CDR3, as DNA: TGTGCCAGCACCTCTGTAAGCCCCCCAGGGAATGAGCAGTTCTTC. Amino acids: CASTSVSPPGNEQFF.

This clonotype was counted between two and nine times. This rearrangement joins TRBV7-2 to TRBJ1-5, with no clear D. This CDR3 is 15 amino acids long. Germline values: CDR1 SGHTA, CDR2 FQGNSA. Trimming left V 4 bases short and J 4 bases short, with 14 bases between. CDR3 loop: CASSSQDNSNQPQHF. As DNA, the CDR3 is TGTGCCAGCAGCTCGCAAGACAATTCGAATCAGCCCCAGCATTTT.

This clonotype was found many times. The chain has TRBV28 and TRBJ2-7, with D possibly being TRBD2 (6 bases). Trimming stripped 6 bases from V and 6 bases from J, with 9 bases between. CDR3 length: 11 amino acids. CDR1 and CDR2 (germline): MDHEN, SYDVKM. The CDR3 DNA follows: TGTGCCAGCAGGACTAGTCGCGAGCAGTACTTC. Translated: CASRTSREQYF.

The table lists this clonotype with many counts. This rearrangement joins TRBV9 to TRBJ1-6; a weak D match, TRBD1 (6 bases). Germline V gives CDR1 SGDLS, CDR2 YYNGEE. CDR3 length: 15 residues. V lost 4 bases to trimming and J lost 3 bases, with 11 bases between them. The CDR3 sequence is CASSPEGGYNSPLHF. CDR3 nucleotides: TGTGCCAGCAGCCCGGAGGGGGGCTATAATTCACCCCTCCACTTT.

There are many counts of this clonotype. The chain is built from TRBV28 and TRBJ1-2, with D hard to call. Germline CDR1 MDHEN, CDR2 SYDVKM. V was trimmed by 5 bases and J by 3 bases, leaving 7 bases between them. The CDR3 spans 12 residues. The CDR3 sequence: CASSPQDYGYTF. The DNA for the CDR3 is TGTGCCAGCAGTCCCCAAGACTATGGCTACACCTTC.

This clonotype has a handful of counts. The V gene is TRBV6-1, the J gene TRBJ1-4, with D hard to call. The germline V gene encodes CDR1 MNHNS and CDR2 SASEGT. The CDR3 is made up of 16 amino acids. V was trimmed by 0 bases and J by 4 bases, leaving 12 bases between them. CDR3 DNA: TGTGCCAGCAGTGAAGCGGTTGGGCAGTATAATGAAAAACTGTTTTTT. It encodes CASSEAVGQYNEKLFF.